This is a list of T cell receptor beta chains from one sample in a study of cytomegalovirus exposure and HLA in healthy donors. Some clones are missing from TCRdb's copy, which holds only in-frame ones; the method was immunoSEQ multiplex PCR. The sample has roughly 190,000 clones, around nine tenths seen once. The specimen was PBMCs. All receptors derive from a man aged 25 to 40 in good health and CMV-seropositive. The CDR3 runs from the conserved cysteine through the conserved F or W. Fields, in order: J gene, CDR3 length, clone size, D gene, V gene, CDR3 protein, CDR3 DNA. D genes are given only for firm matches. A clone size is listed for some rows: how often the clone was seen (once, few, many), or a class if it is expanded.

TRBJ2-3 18 . TRBD2 TRBV11-3 CASSLEGTSGRGSDTQYF TGTGCCAGCAGCTTAGAAGGGACTAGCGGGAGGGGGTCAGATACGCAGTATTTT
TRBJ2-7 15 . TRBD2 TRBV2 CASSPGTSGTYEQYF TGTGCCAGCAGTCCAGGGACTAGCGGGACCTACGAGCAGTACTTC
TRBJ2-6 14 . . TRBV6-6 CASVRASGANVLTF TGTGCCAGTGTCAGGGCATCCGGGGCCAACGTCCTGACTTTC
TRBJ2-7 15 . . TRBV6-5 CASSSAPGQEREQYF TGTGCCAGCAGTTCGGCCCCGGGCCAAGAACGCGAGCAGTACTTC
TRBJ2-6 17 . . TRBV28 CASSWDPKSSGANVLTF TGTGCCAGCAGTTGGGACCCGAAGAGCTCTGGGGCCAACGTCCTGACTTTC
TRBJ1-1 14 few . TRBV7-9 CASSLGMGGTEAFF TGTGCCAGCAGCTTAGGGATGGGAGGCACTGAAGCTTTCTTT
TRBJ2-7 12 . . TRBV10-2 CASSESTWEQYF TGCGCCAGCAGTGAGTCTACTTGGGAGCAGTACTTC
TRBJ2-1 14 . . TRBV7-9 CASSLSSGYNEQFF TGTGCCAGCAGCTTGAGTAGCGGTTACAATGAGCAGTTCTTC
TRBJ1-5 12 few . TRBV28 CASSWVNQPQHF TGTGCCAGCAGTTGGGTCAATCAGCCCCAGCATTTT
TRBJ2-2 16 . . TRBV11-3 CASSSNHKEGTGELFF TGTGCCAGCAGCTCCAACCACAAGGAAGGCACCGGGGAGCTGTTTTTT
TRBJ2-7 16 . . TRBV7-6 CASSVVGGHPRSEQYF TGTGCCAGCAGCGTTGTGGGGGGGCACCCTCGTTCGGAGCAGTACTTC
TRBJ1-2 13 once . TRBV6-5 CASRTGRIYGYTF TGTGCCAGCCGCACGGGGCGGATCTATGGCTACACCTTC
TRBJ2-1 15 few . TRBV6-8 CASSYSESSYNEQFF TGTGCCAGCAGTTACTCGGAAAGCTCCTACAATGAGCAGTTCTTC
TRBJ1-1 15 . TRBD1 TRBV6-1 CASGGGQGKGTEAFF TGTGCCAGCGGAGGCGGACAGGGGAAGGGAACTGAAGCTTTCTTT
TRBJ2-7 15 . TRBD2 TRBV7-6 CASSSLAGSSYEQYF TGTGCCAGCAGCTCCCTAGCGGGGAGCTCCTACGAGCAGTACTTC
TRBJ2-3 15 . TRBD2 TRBV27 CASSPLAGLTDTQYF TGTGCCAGCAGTCCGTTAGCGGGACTGACAGATACGCAGTATTTT
TRBJ1-3 13 . . TRBV19 CASNRQFGNTIYF TGTGCCAGTAATCGGCAATTTGGAAACACCATATATTTT
TRBJ2-3 15 . TRBD2 TRBV29-1 CSARPSGREADTQYF TGCAGCGCCAGACCTAGCGGGAGGGAAGCAGATACGCAGTATTTT
TRBJ1-2 17 . . TRBV5-1 CASSLVSGSSPGGGYTF TGCGCCAGCAGCTTGGTTAGCGGTTCCAGCCCAGGTGGAGGCTACACCTTC
TRBJ2-7 16 . . TRBV4-3 CASSQGSQGGTYEQYF TGCGCCAGCAGCCAAGGCTCCCAGGGGGGTACCTACGAGCAGTACTTC